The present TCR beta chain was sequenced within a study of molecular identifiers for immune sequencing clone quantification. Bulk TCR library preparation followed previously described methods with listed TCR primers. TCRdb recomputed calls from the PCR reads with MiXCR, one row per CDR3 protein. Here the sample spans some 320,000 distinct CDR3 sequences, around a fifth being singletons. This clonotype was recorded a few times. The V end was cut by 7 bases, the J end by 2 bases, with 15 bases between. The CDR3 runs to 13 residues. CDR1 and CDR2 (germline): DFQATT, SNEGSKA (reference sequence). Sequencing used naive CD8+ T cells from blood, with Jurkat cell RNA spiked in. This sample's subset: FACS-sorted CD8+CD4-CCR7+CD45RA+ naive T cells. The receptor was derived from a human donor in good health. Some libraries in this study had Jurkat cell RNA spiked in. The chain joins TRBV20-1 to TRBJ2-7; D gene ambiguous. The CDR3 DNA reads TGCAGTGTCGTACCCTCTGGGACCTACGAGCAGTACTTC. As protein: CSVVPSGTYEQYF.